The 22 T cell receptor beta chains below were found in one sample sequenced in a study of blood T cell repertoires in COVID-19 (dated by TCRdb to about 2020). Library preparation employed the immunoSEQ multiplex PCR assay. Entries here come from immuneACCESS through TCRdb and include only in-frame sequences with V and J called. Some clones fail to appear in such tables; in the studies checked, an unresolved V gene covers under half of the shortfall, and the cause of the remainder is unknown. The sample table records hundreds of thousands of clones; 85% of these occur just once. The biggest ten clones account for 2% to 3% of the sample. Specimen: PBMCs or T cells enriched from blood (not recorded which). These receptors all stem from a woman in her forties or fifties who had recovered from COVID-19.

This clone was seen once. The V gene is TRBV30, the J gene TRBJ2-1; 7 nucleotides align to TRBD1. Germline V gene sequence: CDR1 GTSNPN, CDR2 SVGIG (reference sequence). The CDR3 contains 13 residues. The V gene end was trimmed by 5 bases and the J gene end by 2 bases; junction bases not matched to a gene: 3. The CDR3 coding sequence is TGTGCCTGGGAGACAGGGACCTACAATGAGCAGTTCTTC. It encodes CAWETGTYNEQFF. Drawing the rest from reference TRBV30 and TRBJ2-1, the complete variable domain is SQTIHQWPATLVQPVGSPLSLECTVEGTSNPNLYWYRQAAGRGLQLLFYSVGIGQISSEVPQNLSASRPQDRQFILSSKKLLLSDSGFYLCAWETGTYNEQFFGPGTRLTVL.

The chain has TRBV6-5 and TRBJ1-2, with D possibly matching TRBD1 (6 bases). CDR3 length: 13 amino acids. CDR1 is MNHEY, CDR2 SVGAGI, per germline. The V and J ends lost 2 bases and 5 bases respectively, with 9 bases between them. The CDR3 sequence is CASSYQQGYGYTF. CDR3 sequence (DNA): TGTGCCAGCAGTTACCAACAGGGTTATGGCTACACCTTC.

This clone was counted a few times. One end of the junction varies from germline; a read error may be responsible. This same CDR3 is encoded by further DNA sequences in the sample. The rearrangement joins TRBV5-8 to TRBJ2-2; a weak D match, TRBD2 (8 bases). The CDR3 loop spans 17 amino acids. CDR1 and CDR2 from the germline V gene are SGHTS and YDEGEE. This CDR3 is CASSLPREGANTGELFF. CDR3 nucleotides: TGTGCCAGCAGCTTGCCCCGGGAGGGGGCGAATACCGGGGAGCTGTTTTTT.

The chain employs TRBV7-7 and TRBJ2-5, with a weak D call TRBD2 (6 bases). The CDR3 has 16 residues. Looked up from germline, CDR1 is SSHAT and CDR2 is FNYEAQ (reference sequence). V lost 1 base, J lost 2 bases, and 14 bases lay in between. Here the CDR3 reads CASSLVGWRGQETQYF. CDR3 nucleotides: TGTGCCAGCAGCTTAGTGGGGTGGCGGGGACAAGAGACCCAGTACTTC.

This chain connects TRBV5-6 to TRBJ1-1; weak D call: TRBD1 (6 bases). The germline V gene has CDR1 SGHDT and CDR2 YYEEEE. Trimming stripped 4 bases from V and 1 base from J, with 14 bases between. CDR3 length equals 15 residues. The CDR3 DNA reads TGTGCCAGCAGCCCCCCGACACAGGGGAACACTGAAGCTTTCTTT. Protein product: CASSPPTQGNTEAFF.

This chain connects TRBV2 to TRBJ1-4, with TRBD1 identical over 9 bases. The CDR3 spans 15 residues. The V and J ends lost 7 bases and 4 bases, in that order; junction bases with no gene match: 7. Germline values: CDR1 SNHLY, CDR2 FYNNEI. Here the CDR3 reads CASNPGQGNNEKLFF. The CDR3, as DNA: TGTGCCAGCAACCCAGGACAGGGGAATAATGAAAAACTGTTTTTT.

The V gene is TRBV15, the J gene TRBJ2-5, with 7 positions matching TRBD1. The CDR3 contains 17 residues. J lost 5 bases, V lost 1 base, and 13 bases had no gene match. CDR1 is LNHNV and CDR2 is YYDKDF in the germline V gene (reference sequence). CDR3 region: CATSRAGRAGGRETQYF. CDR3 in DNA: TGTGCCACCAGCAGAGCTGGGCGGGCAGGGGGAAGGGAGACCCAGTACTTC.

The V call is TRBV19, the J call TRBJ2-5, with a possible D match to TRBD2 (7 bases). In germline, CDR1 is LNHDA, CDR2 SQIVND (reference sequence). Trimming took off 1 base at V and 3 bases at J, with 12 bases between the two ends. The CDR3 totals 15 residues. CDR3 sequence: CASSIGVGGEETQYF. For the CDR3, the DNA is TGTGCCAGTAGTATAGGCGTAGGGGGGGAAGAGACCCAGTACTTC.

The V gene is TRBV9, the J gene TRBJ1-6; 10 bases agree with TRBD1. The V gene's germline CDR1 is SGDLS and CDR2 YYNGEE. There are 16 residues in the CDR3. V was pared by 1 base and J by 6 bases, with 4 bases of the junction left unmatched. The CDR3: CASSVKGQGSNSPLHF. The CDR3 bases are TGTGCCAGCAGCGTAAAGGGACAGGGGAGTAATTCACCCCTCCACTTT.

This chain joins TRBV10-1 and TRBJ2-2; maybe TRBD2 (6 bases). The CDR3 consists of 13 residues. V was cut by 11 bases and J by 6 bases, with 16 bases left in between. Germline V gives CDR1 WNHNN, CDR2 SYGVQD (reference sequence). The CDR3 reads CASGGGKAGELFF. The CDR3 DNA reads TGCGCCTCTGGTGGAGGGAAGGCCGGGGAGCTGTTTTTT.

This clone was observed a few times. This chain connects TRBV10-3 to TRBJ1-6; a possible D gene is TRBD1 (6 bases). CDR1 is ENHRY, CDR2 SYGVKD, per germline. The CDR3 has 15 amino acids. V lost 5 bases and J 10 bases, leaving 18 bases between the germline ends. The CDR3 region is CAISRLGGKESPLHF. CDR3 nucleotide sequence: TGTGCCATCAGTCGCTTAGGGGGAAAAGAATCACCCCTCCACTTT.

This clone was seen only once. V and J are TRBV29-1 and TRBJ1-5; 9 bases are shared with TRBD1. The CDR3 consists of 15 residues. V lost 6 bases to trimming and J lost 3 bases; unmatched junction nucleotides: 9. Germline CDR1 and CDR2: SQVTM and ANQGSEA. The CDR3 DNA reads as TGCAGCGTCACCGAAGACAGGGGGTACAATCAGCCCCAGCATTTT. Translated, it gives CSVTEDRGYNQPQHF.

The V call is TRBV7-2, the J call TRBJ2-1; TRBD2 agrees at 8 bases. This CDR3 comprises 15 residues. V dropped 2 bases and J dropped 4; count of bases not matched to a gene: 4. The germline V gene encodes CDR1 SGHTA and CDR2 FQGNSA. The CDR3 spells CASSLSGSLYNEQFF. The CDR3 nucleotides are TGTGCCAGCAGCTTAAGCGGGAGTTTGTACAATGAGCAGTTCTTC.

This clone has more than one count but fewer than ten. The chain combines TRBV12-2 with TRBJ1-1; TRBD1 is the table's D call and was not checked against the DNA. TRBV12-2 is a documented pseudogene. The CDR3 runs 17 residues. This CDR3 reads CASRLTGGSPLRPEAFF. Here the CDR3 DNA reads TGTGCAAGTCGCTTAACAGGGGGCAGCCCCCTTCGGCCTGAAGCTTTCTTT.

This clone was seen only once. The rearrangement uses TRBV7-3 and TRBJ2-3, with 8 bases aligning to TRBD2. V shed 1 base, J shed 4 bases, and the junction held 4 bases outside the gene matches. Germline CDR1 SGHTA, CDR2 FQGTGA. This CDR3 is 15 amino acids long. CDR3 loop: CASSLRAGVADTQYF. The CDR3 nucleotides read TGTGCCAGCAGCTTAAGAGCGGGGGTGGCAGATACGCAGTATTTT.

The chain couples TRBV24-1 to TRBJ2-7; D gene uncertain. There are 10 residues in the CDR3. Trimming pared 12 bases from V and 3 bases from J, leaving 8 bases between. CDR1 is KGHDR and CDR2 is SFDVKD in the germline V gene. The CDR3 DNA reads as TGTGCCCCTATTCACTACGAGCAGTACTTC. Translation: CAPIHYEQYF.

This clone was observed a handful of times. The rearrangement uses TRBV2 and TRBJ1-2; TRBD1 agrees at 9 bases. V was pared by 5 bases and J by 6 bases, with 1 base of the junction left unmatched. The CDR3 totals 12 residues. Germline V lookup: CDR1 SNHLY, CDR2 FYNNEI. Here the CDR3 DNA reads TGTGCCAGCAGTTGGACAGGGGATGGCTACACCTTC. It yields the protein CASSWTGDGYTF.

This clone occurred a few times. V usage is TRBV28 and J usage is TRBJ2-7; D might be TRBD2 (6 bases). Germline CDR1 reads MDHEN; CDR2 reads SYDVKM. V was shortened by 1 base and J by 4 bases, with 11 bases between the two germline ends. The CDR3 contains 14 residues. CDR3 bases: TGTGCCAGCAGTTTATCGGACGGACTATACGAGCAGTACTTC. Its protein is CASSLSDGLYEQYF.

The DNA for the CDR3 is TGCAGCGTTGCACAGGCCTACGAGCAGTACTTC. Translating it yields CSVAQAYEQYF. The rearrangement links TRBV29-1 to TRBJ2-7; a weak D match, TRBD1 (5 bases). Germline CDR1 SQVTM, CDR2 ANQGSEA. This CDR3 contains 11 residues. The ends were cut back, 4 bases at V and 2 bases at J, with 6 bases in the middle.

This clone was seen a few times. This chain uses TRBV3-1 (or the pseudogene TRBV3-2) with TRBJ1-5; 7 nucleotides agree with TRBD1. The junction had 6 bases not matched to a gene; V was cut back by 7 bases and J by 6 bases. This CDR3 has 13 amino acids. Per the germline V gene, CDR1 is LGHDT and CDR2 is YNNKEL (reference sequence). The CDR3 coding sequence is TGTGCCAGCACTCCATCAGGGGGTCAGCCCCAGCATTTT. Protein product: CASTPSGGQPQHF.

This clone was counted only a few times. The rearrangement links TRBV28 to TRBJ1-2; TRBD1 matches 10 bases. The CDR3 sequence is 14 residues long. V shed 6 bases and J 4 bases; nucleotides not matched to a gene: 5. CDR1 is MDHEN, CDR2 SYDVKM, per germline. The CDR3 loop is CASRPGTGVYGYTF. For the CDR3, the DNA is TGTGCCAGCAGGCCGGGGACAGGGGTCTATGGCTACACCTTC.

The gene calls are TRBV15 and TRBJ2-2; 14 bases are a match to TRBD2. This CDR3 has 15 amino acids. Germline CDR1 and CDR2: LNHNV and YYDKDF (reference sequence). J was trimmed by 7 bases and V by 3 bases; bases with no gene match: 1. The CDR3 bases are TGTGCCACCAGCAGGGGACTAGCGGGAGTCGGGGAGCTGTTTTTT. Its protein product is CATSRGLAGVGELFF.